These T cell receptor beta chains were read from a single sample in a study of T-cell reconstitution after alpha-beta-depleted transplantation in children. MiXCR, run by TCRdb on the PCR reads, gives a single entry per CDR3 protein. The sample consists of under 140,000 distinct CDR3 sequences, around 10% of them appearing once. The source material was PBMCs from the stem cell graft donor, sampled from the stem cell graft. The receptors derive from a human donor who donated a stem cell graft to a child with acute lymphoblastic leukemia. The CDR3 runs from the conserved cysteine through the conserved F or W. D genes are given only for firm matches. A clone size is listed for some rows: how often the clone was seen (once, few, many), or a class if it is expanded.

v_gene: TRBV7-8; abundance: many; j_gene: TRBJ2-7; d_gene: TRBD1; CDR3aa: CASSSPRGTGGYEQYF; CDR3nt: TGTGCCAGCAGCTCGCCTAGGGGGACAGGGGGCTACGAGCAGTACTTC
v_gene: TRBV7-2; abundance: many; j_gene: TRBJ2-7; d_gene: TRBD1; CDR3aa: CASSLGSLDRVENEQYF; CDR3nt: TGTGCCAGCAGCTTAGGATCCCTTGACAGGGTGGAAAACGAGCAGTACTTC
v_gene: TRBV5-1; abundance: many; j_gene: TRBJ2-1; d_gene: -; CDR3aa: CASSSRPPAIEQFF; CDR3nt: TGCGCCAGCAGCTCCCGGCCCCCGGCCATTGAGCAGTTCTTC
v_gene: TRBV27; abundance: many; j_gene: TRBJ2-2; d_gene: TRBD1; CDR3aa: CASSLSKGDRVFAGELFF; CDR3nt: TGTGCCAGCAGTTTATCGAAAGGGGACAGGGTTTTTGCCGGGGAGCTGTTTTTT
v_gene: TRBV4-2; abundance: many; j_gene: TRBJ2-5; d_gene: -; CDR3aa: CASSQGTFGVETQYF; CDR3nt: TGTGCCAGCAGCCAAGGGACATTTGGGGTGGAGACCCAGTACTTC
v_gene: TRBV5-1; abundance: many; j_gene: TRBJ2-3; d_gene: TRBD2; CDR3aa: CASSPAGGGDTDTQYF; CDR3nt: TGCGCCAGCAGCCCGGCGGGGGGAGGGGACACAGATACGCAGTATTTT
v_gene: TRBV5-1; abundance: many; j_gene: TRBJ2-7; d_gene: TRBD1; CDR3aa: CASSLEGTGEFLHEQYF; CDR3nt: TGCGCCAGCAGCTTGGAAGGGACAGGGGAGTTCCTTCACGAGCAGTACTTC
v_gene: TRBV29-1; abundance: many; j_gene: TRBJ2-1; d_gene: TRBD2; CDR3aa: CSVEEWQTSETYPEFF; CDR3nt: TGCAGCGTTGAAGAGTGGCAGACTAGCGAAACGTATCCCGAGTTCTTC
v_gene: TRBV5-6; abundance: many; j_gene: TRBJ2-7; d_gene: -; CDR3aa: CASSFWTGDSYEQYF; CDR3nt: TGTGCCAGCAGCTTTTGGACGGGAGACTCCTACGAGCAGTACTTC
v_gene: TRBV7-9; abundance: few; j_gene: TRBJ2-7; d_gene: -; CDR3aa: CASDGGMAEQYF; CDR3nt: TGTGCCAGCGACGGGGGTATGGCCGAGCAGTACTTC
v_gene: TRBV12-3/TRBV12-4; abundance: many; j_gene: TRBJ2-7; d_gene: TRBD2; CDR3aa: CASTPTSGGAGEQYF; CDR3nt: TGTGCCAGCACCCCTACTAGCGGGGGAGCCGGCGAGCAGTACTTC
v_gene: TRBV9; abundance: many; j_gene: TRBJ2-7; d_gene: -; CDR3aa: CASSVSPGSYEQYF; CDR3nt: TGTGCCAGCAGCGTATCCCCGGGGTCCTACGAGCAGTACTTC
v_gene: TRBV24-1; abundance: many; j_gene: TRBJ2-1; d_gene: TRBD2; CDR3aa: CATRSSGGASEQFF; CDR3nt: TGTGCCACCAGATCTAGCGGGGGGGCGTCCGAGCAGTTCTTC
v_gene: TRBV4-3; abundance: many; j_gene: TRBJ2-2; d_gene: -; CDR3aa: CASSQVEISGGELFF; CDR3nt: TGCGCCAGCAGCCAAGTCGAAATCAGCGGGGGGGAGCTGTTTTTT
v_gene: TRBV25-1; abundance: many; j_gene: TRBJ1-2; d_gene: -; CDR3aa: CASSVTFNYGYTF; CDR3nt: TGTGCCAGCAGTGTCACTTTCAACTATGGCTACACCTTC
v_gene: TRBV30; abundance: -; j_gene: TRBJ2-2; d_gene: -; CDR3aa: CAWSSGFATGELFF; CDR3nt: TGTGCCTGGAGTTCGGGGTTTGCCACCGGGGAGCTGTTTTTT
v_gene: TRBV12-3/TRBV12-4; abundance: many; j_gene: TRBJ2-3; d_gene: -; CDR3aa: CASTQGGKSTDTQYF; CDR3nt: TGTGCCAGCACCCAGGGCGGCAAGAGTACAGATACGCAGTATTTT
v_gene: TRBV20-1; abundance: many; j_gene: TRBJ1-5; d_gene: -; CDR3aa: CSADGLGGPQHF; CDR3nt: TGCAGTGCCGACGGCCTTGGTGGGCCCCAGCATTTT
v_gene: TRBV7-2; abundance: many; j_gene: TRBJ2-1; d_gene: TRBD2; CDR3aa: CASSPRASGFYNEQFF; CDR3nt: TGTGCCAGCAGCCCTAGAGCTAGCGGGTTCTACAATGAGCAGTTCTTC
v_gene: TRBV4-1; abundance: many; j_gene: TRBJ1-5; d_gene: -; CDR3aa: CASSQGEGGNQPQHF; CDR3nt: TGCGCCAGCAGCCAAGGGGAGGGTGGAAATCAGCCCCAGCATTTT
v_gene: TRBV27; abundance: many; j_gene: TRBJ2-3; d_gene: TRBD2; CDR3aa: CASSPLAGTNADTQYF; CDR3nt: TGTGCCAGCAGTCCCCTAGCGGGAACGAACGCAGATACGCAGTATTTT
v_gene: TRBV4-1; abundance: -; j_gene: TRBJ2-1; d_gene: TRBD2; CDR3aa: CASSPSSGGAGNEQFF; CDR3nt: TGCGCCAGCAGCCCGTCTAGCGGGGGGGCAGGAAATGAGCAGTTCTTC
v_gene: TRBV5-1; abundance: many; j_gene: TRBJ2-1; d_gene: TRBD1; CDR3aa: CASSLGDRGPGSYNEQFF; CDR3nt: TGCGCCAGCAGCTTGGGCGACAGGGGGCCTGGCTCCTACAATGAGCAGTTCTTC
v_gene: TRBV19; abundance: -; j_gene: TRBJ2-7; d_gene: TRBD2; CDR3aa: CASSSVPRPSGTAWPFYEQYF; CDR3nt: TGTGCCAGTAGCTCCGTTCCGCGGCCTAGCGGGACGGCCTGGCCTTTCTACGAGCAGTACTTC
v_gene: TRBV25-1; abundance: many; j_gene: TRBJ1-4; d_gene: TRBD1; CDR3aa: CASSERTGAPSNEKLFF; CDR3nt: TGTGCCAGCAGTGAAAGGACAGGGGCACCAAGTAATGAAAAACTGTTTTTT
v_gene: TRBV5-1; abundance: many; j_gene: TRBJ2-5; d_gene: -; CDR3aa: CASSWSETQYF; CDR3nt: TGCGCCAGCAGCTGGTCAGAGACCCAGTACTTC
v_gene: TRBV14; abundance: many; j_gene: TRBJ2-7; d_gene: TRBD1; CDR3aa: CASSQDGPLKSGTGRYYEQYF; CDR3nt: TGTGCCAGCAGCCAAGATGGGCCTCTCAAATCCGGGACAGGGAGGTATTACGAGCAGTACTTC
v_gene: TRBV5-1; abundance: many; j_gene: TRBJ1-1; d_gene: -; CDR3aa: CASSLEDRSTEAFF; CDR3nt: TGCGCCAGCAGCTTGGAAGACAGATCCACTGAAGCTTTCTTT
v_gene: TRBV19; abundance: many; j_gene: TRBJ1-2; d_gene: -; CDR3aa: CASSMSGGVDGYTF; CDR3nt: TGTGCCAGTAGTATGTCGGGTGGGGTAGATGGCTACACCTTC
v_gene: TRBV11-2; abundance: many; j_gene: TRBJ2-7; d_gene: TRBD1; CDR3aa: CASSSTGGPYEQYF; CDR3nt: TGTGCCAGCAGCAGTACAGGGGGCCCCTACGAGCAGTACTTC
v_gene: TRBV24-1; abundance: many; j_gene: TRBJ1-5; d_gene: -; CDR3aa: CATSDSVATRYQPQHF; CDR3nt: TGTGCCACCAGTGATTCAGTGGCGACTCGATATCAGCCCCAGCATTTT
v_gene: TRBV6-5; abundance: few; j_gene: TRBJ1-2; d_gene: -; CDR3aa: CASSYDGANYGYTF; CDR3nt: TGTGCCAGCAGTTACGACGGAGCTAACTATGGCTACACCTTC
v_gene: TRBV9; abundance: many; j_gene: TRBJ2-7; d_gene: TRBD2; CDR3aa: CASSVAVRTSVDEQYF; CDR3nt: TGTGCCAGCAGCGTAGCAGTCAGGACTAGCGTGGATGAGCAGTACTTC
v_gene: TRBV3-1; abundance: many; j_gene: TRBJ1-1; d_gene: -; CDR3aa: CASSQVEASGAFF; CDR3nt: TGTGCCAGCAGCCAAGTTGAGGCCTCGGGAGCTTTCTTT
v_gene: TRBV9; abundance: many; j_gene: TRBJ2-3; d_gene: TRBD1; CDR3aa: CASSITGVGTDTQYF; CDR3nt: TGTGCCAGCAGTATTACAGGGGTTGGCACAGATACGCAGTATTTT
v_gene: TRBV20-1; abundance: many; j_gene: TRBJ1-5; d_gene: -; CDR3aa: CSAHFGGGNQPQHF; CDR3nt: TGCAGTGCGCATTTCGGTGGGGGCAATCAGCCCCAGCATTTT
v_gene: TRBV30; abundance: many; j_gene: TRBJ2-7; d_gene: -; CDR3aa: CAWSGREEQYF; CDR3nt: TGTGCCTGGTCCGGGAGAGAAGAGCAGTACTTC
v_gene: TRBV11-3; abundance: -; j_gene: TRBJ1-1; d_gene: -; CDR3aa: CASSLSGGNGAFF; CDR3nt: TGTGCCAGCAGCTTAAGTGGGGGTAATGGAGCTTTCTTT
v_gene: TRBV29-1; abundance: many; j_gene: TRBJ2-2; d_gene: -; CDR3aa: CSVETWDGTGELFF; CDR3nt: TGCAGCGTTGAAACATGGGACGGAACCGGGGAGCTGTTTTTT
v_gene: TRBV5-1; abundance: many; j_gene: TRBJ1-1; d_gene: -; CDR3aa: CASSFLPGLNTEAFF; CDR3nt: TGCGCCAGCAGCTTCCTGCCGGGACTGAACACTGAAGCTTTCTTT
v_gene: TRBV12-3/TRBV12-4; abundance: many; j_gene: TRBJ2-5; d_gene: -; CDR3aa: CASSPLLTMETQYF; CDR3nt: TGTGCCAGCAGCCCTTTGCTAACCATGGAGACCCAGTACTTC
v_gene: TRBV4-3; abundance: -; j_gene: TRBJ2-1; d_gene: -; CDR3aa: CASSQGGVNNEQFF; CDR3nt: TGCGCCAGCAGCCAAGGGGGGGTTAACAATGAGCAGTTCTTC
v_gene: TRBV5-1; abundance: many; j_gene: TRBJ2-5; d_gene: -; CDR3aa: CASSLSGLRETQYF; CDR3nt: TGCGCCAGCAGCTTGTCTGGGTTAAGAGAGACCCAGTACTTC
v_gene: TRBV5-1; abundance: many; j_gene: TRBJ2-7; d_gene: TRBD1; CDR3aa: CASSLYRGAYEQYF; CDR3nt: TGCGCCAGCAGCTTGTACAGGGGGGCCTACGAGCAGTACTTC
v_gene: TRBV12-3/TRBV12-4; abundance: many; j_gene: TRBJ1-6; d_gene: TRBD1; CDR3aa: CASSLFDRGNSPLHF; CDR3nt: TGTGCCAGCAGTTTATTTGACAGGGGAAATTCACCCCTCCACTTT
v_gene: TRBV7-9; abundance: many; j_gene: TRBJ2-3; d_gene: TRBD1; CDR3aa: CASSFGQGSTDTQYF; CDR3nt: TGTGCCAGCAGCTTCGGACAGGGGAGCACAGATACGCAGTATTTT
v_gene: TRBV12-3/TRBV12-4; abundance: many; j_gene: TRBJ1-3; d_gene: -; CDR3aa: CASSFSGEAIYF; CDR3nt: TGTGCCAGCAGTTTCTCTGGGGAGGCCATATATTTT
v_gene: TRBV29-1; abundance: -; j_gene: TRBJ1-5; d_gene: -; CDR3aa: CSVARFRGSNQPQHF; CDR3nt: TGCAGCGTTGCCAGATTTCGGGGAAGCAATCAGCCCCAGCATTTC
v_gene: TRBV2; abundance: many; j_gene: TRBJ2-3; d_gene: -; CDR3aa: CASDYSGAAQYF; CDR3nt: TGTGCCAGCGACTACTCGGGAGCGGCGCAGTATTTT